A single sample gave rise to the 11 T cell receptor beta chains below, sequenced in a study of technical replicates of blood from several donors. Using immunoSEQ multiplex PCR, the repertoire was profiled, and TCRdb retains in-frame clones only, with some absent. In the table there are about 100,000 clones, more than 90% of which are singletons. Sequenced input: T cells isolated from PBMCs. The receptors derive from a human donor in good health.

The rearrangement uses TRBV6-5 and TRBJ2-1; 7 bases fit TRBD2. The CDR3 consists of 13 residues. CDR1 MNHEY and CDR2 SVGAGI come from the germline V gene. Trimming took 8 bases from V and 4 from J; bases not matched to a gene: 5. CDR3 sequence: CASRRDYYNEQFF. The DNA of the CDR3 is TGTGCCAGCCGCCGGGACTATTACAATGAGCAGTTCTTC.

The rearrangement links TRBV9 to TRBJ2-5, with D uncertain. Looked up from germline, CDR1 is SGDLS and CDR2 is YYNGEE. CDR3 length: 14 residues. Between the trimmed V and J ends, which lost 0 bases and 0 bases, there was a span of 6 bases. The DNA of the CDR3 is TGTGCCAGCAGCGTAGCCGGGTACCAAGAGACCCAGTACTTC. This encodes CASSVAGYQETQYF.

The V gene is TRBV6-1, the J gene TRBJ2-3; 7 bases map to TRBD2. Germline CDR1 is MNHNS and CDR2 is SASEGT. V trimming: 2 bases; J trimming: 4 bases; junction bases outside the gene matches: 6. CDR3 length: 15 residues. The CDR3 loop reads CASSELAASADTQYF. DNA of the CDR3: TGTGCCAGCAGTGAACTAGCGGCGAGCGCAGATACGCAGTATTTT.

The rearrangement uses TRBV5-6 and TRBJ2-3; 7 bases line up with TRBD2. V dropped 4 bases and J dropped 12; count of bases not matched to a gene: 20. CDR1 and CDR2 from the germline V gene are SGHDT and YYEEEE. This CDR3 comprises 16 residues. The CDR3 bases are TGTGCCAGCAGCAGCCGCCGGGACTACCTCCCAGCCCTCCAGTATTTT. This encodes CASSSRRDYLPALQYF. Drawing the rest from reference TRBV5-6 and TRBJ2-3, the complete variable domain is DAGVTQSPTHLIKTRGQQVTLRCSPKSGHDTVSWYQQALGQGPQFIFQYYEEEERQRGNFPDRFSGHQFPNYSSELNVNALLLGDSALYLCASSSRRDYLPALQYFGPGTRLTVL.

The chain joins TRBV6-5 to TRBJ2-1, with D tentatively TRBD1 (6 bases). CDR1 is MNHEY and CDR2 is SVGAGI in the germline V gene. The V and J ends lost 0 bases and 10 bases respectively, with 13 bases between them. The CDR3 extends over 14 amino acids. The CDR3 region has the DNA TGTGCCAGCAGTTACTCGCAGGGGTCAGGGGAGCAGTTCTTC. Protein: CASSYSQGSGEQFF.

The V and J genes are TRBV15 and TRBJ1-5; TRBD1 aligns across 8 bases. Trimming cost V 0 bases and J 5 bases; bases outside gene matches: 3. The CDR3 extends over 15 amino acids. Per germline, CDR1 LNHNV and CDR2 YYDKDF (reference sequence). This chain's CDR3 is CATSRDGTGDQPQHF. CDR3 sequence (DNA): TGTGCCACCAGCAGAGACGGGACAGGAGATCAGCCCCAGCATTTT.

This clone is a singleton in its sample. The genes are TRBV6-5 and TRBJ2-7; maybe TRBD2 (5 bases). This CDR3 region has 13 residues. Looked up from germline, CDR1 is MNHEY and CDR2 is SVGAGI. V lost 3 bases to trimming and J lost 3 bases, with 9 bases between them. The CDR3 protein is CASSYVGGYEQYF. The CDR3 bases are TGTGCCAGCAGTTATGTAGGAGGCTACGAGCAGTACTTC.

This CDR3 reads CASGRVSVMNTEAFF. The DNA of the CDR3 is TGTGCCAGCGGTAGAGTGTCCGTCATGAACACTGAAGCTTTCTTT. The genes are TRBV6-1 and TRBJ1-1, with unresolved D. The CDR3 is made up of 15 amino acids. Germline CDR1 MNHNS, CDR2 SASEGT. Trimming pared 8 bases from V and 0 bases from J, leaving 16 bases between.

The chain combines TRBV5-1 with TRBJ1-2, with 7 nucleotides matching TRBD1. This CDR3 comprises 14 residues. The germline gives CDR1 SGHRS, CDR2 YFSETQ. Trimming cost V 5 bases and J 8 bases; bases outside gene matches: 12. CDR3 nucleotides: TGCGCCAGCAGTTCGGACAGGTCTCGGAGAGGCTACACCTTC. Protein sequence: CASSSDRSRRGYTF.

This rearrangement joins TRBV19 to TRBJ2-1, with D uncertain. Deletions cut 5 bases from V and 7 bases from J, with 12 bases between. The V gene's germline CDR1 is LNHDA and CDR2 SQIVND (reference sequence). The CDR3 consists of 13 residues. The CDR3 region has the DNA TGTGCCAGTAGTTCACTACGCCAAAATGAGCAGTTCTTC. Translated, it gives CASSSLRQNEQFF.

This clone appeared a single time. This rearrangement joins TRBV7-3 to TRBJ2-3; TRBD2 aligns across 8 bases. Trimming removed 7 bases from V and 5 bases from J; junction bases left unmatched: 5. In germline, CDR1 is SGHTA, CDR2 FQGTGA. The CDR3 has 13 amino acids. The CDR3 coding sequence is TGTGCCAGCAATAGCGGGGAAAAAGATACGCAGTATTTT. Translation: CASNSGEKDTQYF.